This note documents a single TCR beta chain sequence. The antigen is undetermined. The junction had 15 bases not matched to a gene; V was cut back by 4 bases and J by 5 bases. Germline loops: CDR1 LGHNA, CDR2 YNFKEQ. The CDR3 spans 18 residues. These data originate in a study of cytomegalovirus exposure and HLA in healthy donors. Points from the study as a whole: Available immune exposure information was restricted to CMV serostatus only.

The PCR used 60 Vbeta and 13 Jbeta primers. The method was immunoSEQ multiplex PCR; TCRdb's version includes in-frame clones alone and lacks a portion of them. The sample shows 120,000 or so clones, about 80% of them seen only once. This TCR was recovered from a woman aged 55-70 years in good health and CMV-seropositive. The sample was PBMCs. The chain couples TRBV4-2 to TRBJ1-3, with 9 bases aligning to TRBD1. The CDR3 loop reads CASSPRLPGQGSRNTIYF. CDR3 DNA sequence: TGTGCCAGCAGCCCGCGCCTACCGGGACAGGGTTCCAGAAACACCATATATTTT.